A single sample gave rise to the 18 T cell receptor beta chains below, sequenced in a study of glioma-infiltrating T cells. Amplification of TCR alpha and beta CDR3 regions from RNA used iRepertoire nested multiplex PCR. TCRdb passed the multiplex PCR reads through MiXCR, listing each CDR3 protein once. The sample shows around 190,000 distinct CDR3 sequences, more than 35% of them seen only once. The sample comprised glioma tissue, nonneoplastic brain tissue, or PBMCs (not recorded which). The receptor set was obtained from a human donor with low-grade glioma or glioblastoma, undergoing nonglioma brain surgery, or in good health (not recorded which).

Remarks on this clonotype: Possible read error: a much larger clone is one base away. This chain's CDR3 is CASSSGGIQETQYF. CDR3 sequence (DNA): TGTGCCAGCAGTTCAGGGGGGATTCAAGAGACCCAGTACTTC. V usage is TRBV28 and J usage is TRBJ2-5; weak D call: TRBD1 (7 bases). The CDR3 runs to 14 residues. Germline V lookup: CDR1 MDHEN, CDR2 SYDVKM. Between the trimmed V and J ends, which lost 4 bases and 2 bases, there was a span of 11 bases.

In regard to this clonotype: One junction end does not reproduce the germline sequence, and a read error may be involved. The V and J genes are TRBV6-2 or TRBV6-3 and TRBJ2-3; TRBD2 is a possible D gene (6 bases). The CDR3 extends over 15 amino acids. Germline CDR1 is MNHEY and CDR2 is SVGEGT. This chain's CDR3 is CASSQKSGSTDTQYF. The CDR3, as DNA: TGTGCTAGCAGTCAGAAAAGCGGGAGCACAGATACGCAGTATTTT.

This clonotype showed up many times. The rearrangement joins TRBV20-1 to TRBJ1-1, with TRBD1 as a possible D gene (6 bases). Deletions cut 5 bases from V and 4 bases from J, with 26 bases between. CDR1 and CDR2 (germline): DFQATT, SNEGSKA (reference sequence). The CDR3 has 17 residues. The CDR3 loop is CSAFSGGGATRGTEAFF. In DNA form, the CDR3 reads TGCAGTGCTTTCTCCGGGGGGGGGGCGACGAGAGGCACTGAAGCTTTCTTT.

As concerns this clonotype: A much larger clone is a single base away; this may be a read error. The rearrangement links TRBV20-1 to TRBJ2-7; tentatively, D is TRBD2 (5 bases). CDR3 length: 11 residues. Trimming left V 6 bases short and J 3 bases short, with 9 bases between. CDR1 is DFQATT and CDR2 is SNEGSKA in the germline V gene (reference sequence). The CDR3 sequence: CSAPEGYEQYF. CDR3 sequence (DNA): TGCAGTGCCCCCGAGGGCTACGAGCAGTACTTC.

This clonotype has a count of ten or more. The chain is built from TRBV28 and TRBJ2-1; D remains ambiguous. The germline V gene has CDR1 MDHEN and CDR2 SYDVKM. Trimming took off 5 bases at V and 6 bases at J, with 14 bases between the two ends. CDR3 size: 14 residues. CDR3 in DNA: TGTGCCAGCAGTCCCTCGGATTTAGGCAATGAGCAGTTCTTC. The encoded protein is CASSPSDLGNEQFF.

To note about this clonotype: This may stem from a read error, because a much larger clone lies one nucleotide away. This chain joins TRBV12-3 or TRBV12-4 and TRBJ2-1, with 13 bases matching TRBD2. The ends lost 6 bases at V and 11 bases at J; junction bases unmatched: 7. CDR3 size: 14 residues. CDR3 residues: CASSPGLAGDKQFF. The CDR3 bases are TGTGCCAGCAGCCCAGGACTAGCGGGAGATAAGCAGTTCTTC.

Many counts were recorded for this clonotype. CDR3 in amino acids: CASKTGVSNQPQHF. As DNA, the CDR3 is TGTGCCAGCAAGACAGGGGTTAGCAATCAGCCCCAGCATTTT. This chain links TRBV12-3 or TRBV12-4 with TRBJ1-5; TRBD1 matches at 8 bases. Trimming at V came to 7 bases and at J to 0 bases, leaving 2 bases not matched to a gene. The CDR3 consists of 14 residues.

At least ten counts were recorded for this clonotype. This chain uses TRBV14 with TRBJ2-5; D call uncertain. Between the trimmed V and J ends, which lost 3 bases and 1 base, there was a span of 6 bases. Germline assignment: CDR1 SGHDN and CDR2 FVKESK. CDR3 length equals 13 residues. The CDR3 nucleotides are TGTGCCAGCAGCCAGAGTCCCCAAGAGACCCAGTACTTC. Its protein is CASSQSPQETQYF. Based on the CDR3 plus reference TRBV14 and TRBJ2-5, the full variable domain is EAGVTQFPSHSVIEKGQTVTLRCDPISGHDNLYWYRRVMGKEIKFLLHFVKESKQDESGMPNNRFLAERTGGTYSTLKVQPAELEDSGVYFCASSQSPQETQYFGPGTRLLVL.

Written as DNA, the CDR3 is TGTGCCAGCAGCAAGGACAGGGCCGAGCAGTACTTC. Translating gives CASSKDRAEQYF. The chain links TRBV11-1 to TRBJ2-7, with 8 bases matching TRBD1. This CDR3 comprises 12 residues. Germline assignment: CDR1 SGHAT and CDR2 FQDESV (reference sequence). Trimming removed 5 bases from V and 6 bases from J; junction bases left unmatched: 3.

This clonotype has more than one count but fewer than ten. The V call is TRBV19, the J call TRBJ2-7; 8 positions agree with TRBD2. Germline V lookup: CDR1 LNHDA, CDR2 SQIVND (reference sequence). This CDR3 has 14 amino acids. V lost 4 bases, J lost 9 bases, and 11 bases stayed unmatched. CDR3 nucleotide sequence: TGTGCCAGTAGTACCGGGACTAGGGTCACGACGCAGTACTTC. Translation: CASSTGTRVTTQYF.

The chain combines TRBV12-5 with TRBJ1-5; no definite D call. The CDR3 has 13 residues. Per the germline V gene, CDR1 is LGHNT and CDR2 is FRNRAP. The V end was cut by 1 base, the J end by 5 bases, with 6 bases between. The CDR3 bases are TGTGCTAGTGGTTTGGATCATTATCAGCCCCAGCATTTT. This codes for CASGLDHYQPQHF.

Ten or more counts support this clonotype. The rearrangement joins TRBV12-3 or TRBV12-4 to TRBJ2-4, with 12 bases fitting TRBD2. The CDR3 runs 16 residues. J gave up 8 bases and V 5 bases, and 10 bases lay outside the gene matches. The CDR3 here is CASSLGLAGSEYIQYF. The CDR3 region has the DNA TGTGCCAGCAGTCTCGGACTAGCGGGATCCGAGTACATTCAGTACTTC.

The V call is TRBV7-3, the J call TRBJ2-1, with 9 bases aligning to TRBD2. Germline V CDR1 and CDR2: SGHTA, FQGTGA. V lost 5 bases to trimming and J lost 8 bases; unmatched junction nucleotides: 4. This CDR3 is built from 13 residues. The CDR3 reads CASSVAGAYEQFF. DNA for the CDR3: TGTGCCAGCAGCGTAGCGGGAGCGTATGAGCAGTTCTTC.

This clonotype has a count of ten or more. The genes are TRBV2 and TRBJ1-2; D uncertain. CDR3 size: 12 residues. Germline V gives CDR1 SNHLY, CDR2 FYNNEI. The germline V and J ends were trimmed by 8 bases and 4 bases, with 11 bases remaining between them. The CDR3 reads CASVRNLYGYTF. In DNA form, the CDR3 reads TGTGCCAGCGTCCGTAACCTCTATGGCTACACCTTC.

The gene calls are TRBV2 and TRBJ2-1, with 12 positions matching TRBD2. With V trimmed by 6 bases and J by 7 bases, 7 bases remained unmatched. The germline CDR1 and CDR2 sequences are SNHLY and FYNNEI. The CDR3 extends over 15 amino acids. The CDR3 is CASSILAGGPNEQFF. The CDR3 DNA is TGTGCCAGCAGCATCCTAGCGGGAGGGCCAAATGAGCAGTTCTTC.

In regard to this clonotype: Relative to the germline gene, one junction end is altered; a read error may explain this. The chain recombines TRBV6-2 or TRBV6-3 with TRBJ2-7; a weak D match, TRBD2 (6 bases). CDR1 and CDR2 from the germline V gene are MNHEY and SVGEGT. The CDR3 totals 14 residues. CDR3 sequence (DNA): TGTGCCAGCAGAACCGGGAGTAGCGCTTCCGAGGAGTACTTC. Protein product: CASRTGSSASEEYF.

This clonotype was counted at least ten times. The chain links TRBV7-3 to TRBJ1-1; D unresolved. CDR3 length: 14 residues. The germline CDR1 and CDR2 sequences are SGHTA and FQGTGA. Trimming took off 4 bases at V and 2 bases at J, with 11 bases between the two ends. DNA of the CDR3: TGTGCCAGCAGCTCGGCCGGACCTAACACTGAAGCTTTCTTT. Protein product: CASSSAGPNTEAFF.

As for this clonotype: With a much larger clone just one base away, this may be a read error. The chain employs TRBV28 and TRBJ1-2; D not resolved. The CDR3 covers 18 residues. Germline V gives CDR1 MDHEN, CDR2 SYDVKM. The CDR3 sequence: CASRKLWTYPVANYGYNF. CDR3 DNA sequence: TGTGCCAGCAGAAAGCTTTGGACCTATCCCGTAGCTAACTATGGCTACAACTTC.